These 22 T cell receptor beta chains originate from one sample sequenced in a study of cytomegalovirus exposure and HLA in healthy donors. PCR was performed using 60 Vbeta and 13 Jbeta primers. Method: immunoSEQ multiplex PCR; TCRdb's copy keeps in-frame clones and lacks some. Here the sample spans some 180,000 clones, over 75% being singletons. Sequencing was done on a sample of PBMCs. These receptor sequences come from a woman aged 25 to 39 in good health and CMV-seronegative.

This chain links TRBV5-1 with TRBJ1-2; TRBD1 matches at 9 bases. The CDR3 contains 14 residues. Germline values: CDR1 SGHRS, CDR2 YFSETQ. The junction had 5 bases not matched to a gene; V was cut back by 2 bases and J by 6 bases. This chain's CDR3 is CASSFNRDRDGYTF. The CDR3 nucleotides are TGCGCCAGCAGCTTTAACCGGGACAGGGATGGCTACACCTTC.

The chain couples TRBV10-3 to TRBJ2-6, with a possible D match to TRBD2 (5 bases). V gave up 3 bases and J gave up 0 bases, with 9 bases separating them. Germline V gene sequence: CDR1 ENHRY, CDR2 SYGVKD. CDR3 length: 16 residues. The CDR3 loop is CAISEGLSSGANVLTF. The DNA of the CDR3 is TGTGCCATCAGTGAAGGACTGAGCTCTGGGGCCAACGTCCTGACTTTC.

In nucleotides, the CDR3 is TGTGCCAGCAGCCAGACGGGGGGGGATTTCGATAATGAAAAACTGTTTTTT. Its protein product is CASSQTGGDFDNEKLFF. V and J are TRBV4-2 and TRBJ1-4, with D possibly matching TRBD1 (5 bases). From germline, CDR1 is LGHNA and CDR2 YNFKEQ. CDR3 length equals 17 residues. Between the trimmed V and J ends, which lost 3 bases and 4 bases, there was a span of 18 bases.

V usage is TRBV6-5 and J usage is TRBJ2-5; D perhaps matches TRBD1 (5 bases). The CDR3 is made up of 15 amino acids. Per the germline V gene, CDR1 is MNHEY and CDR2 is SVGAGI. The V end was cut by 4 bases, the J end by 5 bases, with 17 bases between. The CDR3 region is CASSSSFRVAETQYF. CDR3 nucleotide sequence: TGTGCCAGCAGTTCTAGTTTCAGGGTCGCGGAGACCCAGTACTTC.

This clone has a handful of counts. V gene TRBV19 combines with J gene TRBJ1-1; D might be TRBD1 (6 bases). Germline V gene sequence: CDR1 LNHDA, CDR2 SQIVND (reference sequence). This CDR3 has 17 amino acids. Trimming cost V 6 bases and J 1 base, with 21 bases left between them. This CDR3 reads CASRILRGEGGNTEAFF. In DNA, the CDR3 is TGTGCCAGTAGAATACTGCGGGGGGAAGGGGGGAACACTGAAGCTTTCTTT.

The rearrangement joins TRBV9 to TRBJ2-5; 9 bases agree with TRBD2. From germline, CDR1 is SGDLS and CDR2 YYNGEE. V was clipped by 0 bases and J by 4 bases; unmatched bases: 4. The CDR3 runs 15 residues. The DNA of the CDR3 is TGTGCCAGCAGCGTAGGTAGCGGGGGTGGAGAGACCCAGTACTTC. This gives the protein CASSVGSGGGETQYF.

The chain employs TRBV7-2 and TRBJ1-4, with 9 bases identical to TRBD1. The CDR3 runs 15 residues. The J segment lost 13 bases and the V segment lost 5 bases, leaving 14 bases of the junction unmatched. Per the germline V gene, CDR1 is SGHTA and CDR2 is FQGNSA. CDR3: CASSQAGTGRSGLFF. The DNA for the CDR3 is TGTGCCAGCAGCCAGGCCGGGACAGGGAGGTCGGGACTGTTTTTT.

This clone appeared a few times. The chain is built from TRBV30 and TRBJ1-1; D uncertain. Trimming removed 4 bases at V and 0 bases at J, with 9 bases between. Germline V gene data show CDR1 as GTSNPN and CDR2 as SVGIG (reference sequence). The CDR3 totals 13 residues. The CDR3 DNA is TGTGCCTGGATCAGAGACATGAACACTGAAGCTTTCTTT. Residues: CAWIRDMNTEAFF.

The rearrangement joins TRBV29-1 to TRBJ1-1; D is uncertain. CDR1 is SQVTM and CDR2 is ANQGSEA in the germline V gene. The CDR3 contains 14 residues. The ends were cut back, 7 bases at V and 2 bases at J, with 17 bases in the middle. The chain's CDR3 is CSATYPPLNTEAFF. The DNA of the CDR3 is TGCAGCGCGACATACCCGCCCTTAAACACTGAAGCTTTCTTT.

The V and J genes are TRBV4-3 and TRBJ2-4, with TRBD2 identical over 7 bases. This CDR3 comprises 14 residues. Losses at the gene ends were 0 bases for V and 8 bases for J; bases not matched to a gene: 4. Per the germline V gene, CDR1 is LGHNA and CDR2 is YSLEER. CDR3 bases: TGCGCCAGCAGCCAAGATGGGGGGAGGGACATTCAGTACTTC. Residues: CASSQDGGRDIQYF.

The V and J genes are TRBV7-8 and TRBJ2-1; 8 positions agree with TRBD2. CDR1 and CDR2 (germline): SGHVS, FQNEAQ. Losses at the gene ends were 5 bases for V and 5 bases for J; bases not matched to a gene: 11. The CDR3 has 16 amino acids. This CDR3 is CASSPRAAGANNEQFF. Written as DNA, the CDR3 is TGTGCCAGCAGCCCCAGAGCAGCGGGAGCCAACAATGAGCAGTTCTTC.

The genes are TRBV5-1 and TRBJ2-3, with TRBD2 identical over 8 bases. This CDR3 has 15 amino acids. V was clipped by 1 base and J by 5 bases; unmatched bases: 6. Germline CDR1 SGHRS, CDR2 YFSETQ. CDR3 coding DNA: TGCGCCAGCAGCTTGACCGGGGGGGCCAGAGATACGCAGTATTTT. Amino acids: CASSLTGGARDTQYF.

This rearrangement joins TRBV25-1 to TRBJ1-4; D is possibly TRBD1 (5 bases). This CDR3 spans 13 amino acids. V lost 7 bases and J 6 bases, leaving 12 bases between the germline ends. Looked up from germline, CDR1 is MGHDK and CDR2 is SYGVNS. In DNA, the CDR3 is TGTGCCAGCAAGACAGAGGTCTATGAAAAACTGTTTTTT. It yields the protein CASKTEVYEKLFF.

The genes are TRBV19 and TRBJ1-2; a weak D match, TRBD1 (5 bases). Trimming stripped 6 bases from V and 4 bases from J, with 24 bases between. Germline-derived CDR1 and CDR2 are LNHDA and SQIVND (reference sequence). The CDR3 is 17 amino acids. For the CDR3, the DNA is TGTGCCAGTAGCCCCGGACGGCGGACGGGGGAGATCTATGGCTACACCTTC. Residues: CASSPGRRTGEIYGYTF.

The chain has TRBV19 and TRBJ2-7, with D possibly matching TRBD1 (5 bases). Germline V CDR1 and CDR2: LNHDA, SQIVND (reference sequence). The ends were cut back, 7 bases at V and 7 bases at J, with 20 bases in the middle. The CDR3 contains 14 residues. The CDR3 bases are TGTGCCAGTACTCCTAAGGGGCCGATTGGGGAGCAGTACTTC. It translates to CASTPKGPIGEQYF.

The chain joins TRBV7-9 to TRBJ1-1; unclear D gene. CDR3 size: 13 residues. The ends were cut back, 5 bases at V and 7 bases at J, with 14 bases in the middle. The germline V gene encodes CDR1 SEHNR and CDR2 FQNEAQ (reference sequence). Written as DNA, the CDR3 is TGTGCCAGCAGCCCGGTCACCATAGTTGAAGCTTTCTTT. Amino acids: CASSPVTIVEAFF.

The chain combines TRBV6-1 with TRBJ1-2; a possible D gene is TRBD1 (5 bases). The CDR3 has 12 amino acids. Germline V gene sequence: CDR1 MNHNS, CDR2 SASEGT. V was clipped by 1 base and J by 10 bases, with 10 bases between them. CDR3 nucleotides: TGTGCCAGCAGTGAAGGGAACAGGAACTACACCTTC. The encoded protein is CASSEGNRNYTF.

V gene TRBV7-3 combines with J gene TRBJ2-7; TRBD2 matches 11 bases. The CDR3 totals 15 residues. Germline V CDR1 and CDR2: SGHTA, FQGTGA. V dropped 5 bases and J dropped 2; count of bases not matched to a gene: 5. The CDR3 DNA reads TGTGCCAGCAGCCCTCTAGCGGGGGGACCCTACGAGCAGTACTTC. Protein: CASSPLAGGPYEQYF.

This clone appeared once. This rearrangement joins TRBV5-1 to TRBJ1-2, with D perhaps TRBD1 (5 bases). The germline V gene encodes CDR1 SGHRS and CDR2 YFSETQ. This CDR3 has 16 amino acids. Trimming took off 3 bases at V and 2 bases at J, with 17 bases between the two ends. CDR3 sequence (DNA): TGCGCCAGCAGCTCCGGGGCAGGGACTTCGAACTATGGCTACACCTTC. Its translation: CASSSGAGTSNYGYTF. The full variable domain, rest sourced from reference TRBV5-1 and TRBJ1-2, is KAGVTQTPRYLIKTRGQQVTLSCSPISGHRSVSWYQQTPGQGLQFLFEYFSETQRNKGNFPGRFSGRQFSNSRSEMNVSTLELGDSALYLCASSSGAGTSNYGYTFGSGTRLTVV.

The V gene is TRBV5-5, the J gene TRBJ1-6; a weak D match, TRBD1 (5 bases). In germline, CDR1 is SGHKS, CDR2 YYEKEE (reference sequence). CDR3 length: 16 amino acids. Trimming took 4 bases from V and 3 from J, leaving 14 bases between them. CDR3 sequence reads: CASSRTGVIYNSPLHF. DNA for the CDR3: TGTGCCAGCAGCCGGACGGGGGTTATCTATAATTCACCCCTCCACTTT.

The rearrangement links TRBV27 to TRBJ2-7; 9 bases line up with TRBD1. Per germline, CDR1 MNHEY and CDR2 SMNVEV (reference sequence). The CDR3 contains 13 residues. V lost 6 bases to trimming and J lost 2 bases; unmatched junction nucleotides: 2. The CDR3 protein is CASRRTGAYEQYF. Here the CDR3 DNA reads TGTGCCAGCAGACGGACAGGGGCCTACGAGCAGTACTTC.

The chain uses TRBV5-1 and TRBJ2-2, with D uncertain. Germline V CDR1 and CDR2: SGHRS, YFSETQ. CDR3 length: 14 amino acids. V lost 4 bases and J 1 base, leaving 8 bases between the germline ends. As DNA, the CDR3 is TGCGCCAGCAGCCTCAGACAGAACACCGGGGAGCTGTTTTTT. Protein: CASSLRQNTGELFF.